Listed here are 25 T cell receptor beta chains from one sample, sequenced in a study of CD8 T cells in Susac syndrome (dated by TCRdb to between 2018 and 2020). Preparation of the library involved the immunoSEQ multiplex PCR assay. RNA was extracted with the RNeasy kit and roughly 0.45 to 1 ug was reverse transcribed using random hexamers. TCRdb's own reprocessing of the public reads used fastp at Q25 and MiXCR and kept productive beta chains. All rows with the same CDR3 protein become a single entry with the most common DNA and genes. The sample has around 71,000 distinct CDR3 sequences on record, 95% to 96% of them singletons. The top ten clones comprise approximately 0.11% of the sample. The sample consisted of CD4+ T cells from PBMCs. These receptors were collected from a human donor with multiple sclerosis.

This rearrangement joins TRBV6-6 to TRBJ2-1; no clear D. The CDR3 is 14 residues long. V shed 6 bases and J shed 3 bases, with 12 bases lying between them. The V gene's germline CDR1 is MNHNY and CDR2 SVGAGI (reference sequence). The CDR3 here is CASRPLVGYNEQFF. In DNA, the CDR3 is TGTGCCAGCAGACCCCTTGTGGGCTACAATGAGCAGTTCTTC.

This sequence joins TRBV19 and TRBJ2-3; a weak D match, TRBD2 (6 bases). Trimming shortened V by 3 bases and J by 2 bases, and 9 bases separated the two germline ends. Germline CDR1 and CDR2: LNHDA and SQIVND (reference sequence). The CDR3 is 14 amino acids. CDR3 protein: CASSMTGDTDTQYF. DNA of the CDR3: TGTGCCAGTAGTATGACGGGGGACACAGATACGCAGTATTTT.

V and J are TRBV11-2 and TRBJ2-7, with 8 positions matching TRBD1. With 8 bases clipped from V and 0 bases from J, the junction kept 15 bases outside the gene matches. The germline V gene encodes CDR1 SGHAT and CDR2 FQNNGV. This CDR3 has 17 amino acids. The CDR3 DNA reads as TGTGCCAGCTCCCTAAGATTCGGGACAGGATTCTCCTACGAGCAGTACTTC. It specifies CASSLRFGTGFSYEQYF.

The rearrangement uses TRBV12-3 or TRBV12-4 and TRBJ1-5; TRBD1 is a possible D gene (6 bases). The CDR3 consists of 14 residues. Trimming took off 7 bases at V and 5 bases at J, with 15 bases between the two ends. The CDR3 protein is CASNQQGSDQPQHF. CDR3 DNA: TGTGCCAGCAATCAACAGGGATCAGATCAGCCCCAGCATTTT.

The chain has TRBV20-1 and TRBJ1-1, with D hard to call. Germline V gene sequence: CDR1 DFQATT, CDR2 SNEGSKA (reference sequence). The ends were cut back, 6 bases at V and 1 base at J, with 18 bases in the middle. The CDR3 has 15 residues. CDR3 sequence: CSATKSKGKNTEAFF. The CDR3 DNA reads as TGCAGTGCGACCAAAAGTAAAGGGAAGAACACTGAAGCTTTCTTT.

This chain connects TRBV29-1 to TRBJ2-5; weak D call: TRBD2 (6 bases). Trimming cost V 4 bases and J 1 base, with 13 bases left between them. Germline CDR1 and CDR2: SQVTM and ANQGSEA. The CDR3 spans 14 residues. The CDR3 nucleotides read TGCAGCGTTGCCTACCGGGGGTTCCAAGAGACCCAGTACTTC. It translates to CSVAYRGFQETQYF.

The rearrangement uses TRBV20-1 and TRBJ1-2, with no clear D. The V gene lost 5 bases and the J gene lost 7 bases, with 23 bases spanning the gap. Germline V gives CDR1 DFQATT, CDR2 SNEGSKA (reference sequence). This CDR3 spans 15 amino acids. The CDR3 bases are TGCAGTGCTGGAGGACCCTATACAGCGGATGGTGGCTACACCTTC. It specifies CSAGGPYTADGGYTF.

The chain employs TRBV11-1 and TRBJ2-3, with a possible D match to TRBD2 (6 bases). Germline lookup yields CDR1 SGHAT and CDR2 FQDESV (reference sequence). V was clipped by 5 bases and J by 4 bases, with 13 bases between them. The length of the CDR3 is 14 residues. This CDR3 is CASSPSGEADTQYF. Here the CDR3 DNA reads TGTGCCAGCAGCCCCTCCGGGGAGGCAGATACGCAGTATTTT.

The V gene is TRBV12-3 or TRBV12-4, the J gene TRBJ1-5; D is undetermined. This CDR3 is 14 amino acids long. V was cut by 7 bases and J by 0 bases, with 10 bases left in between. The CDR3 is CASTVGFSNQPQHF. CDR3 bases: TGTGCCAGCACCGTAGGGTTTAGCAATCAGCCCCAGCATTTT.

CDR3: CASSLRTQGYEQYF. For the CDR3, the DNA is TGTGCCAGCAGCTTAAGGACTCAAGGCTACGAGCAGTACTTC. V gene TRBV7-8 combines with J gene TRBJ2-7, with D possibly being TRBD2 (5 bases). Germline values: CDR1 SGHVS, CDR2 FQNEAQ. The CDR3 runs 14 residues. V shed 2 bases and J shed 3 bases, with 11 bases lying between them.

This clonotype occurred once. The chain has TRBV29-1 and TRBJ2-1; TRBD1 aligns across 8 bases. Germline V gene sequence: CDR1 SQVTM, CDR2 ANQGSEA. The length of the CDR3 is 14 residues. J was trimmed by 4 bases and V by 3 bases; bases with no gene match: 5. Here the CDR3 reads CSVEEQGAYNEQFF. In nucleotides, the CDR3 is TGCAGCGTTGAGGAGCAGGGGGCTTACAATGAGCAGTTCTTC.

This chain connects TRBV6-2 or TRBV6-3 to TRBJ2-4, with 9 bases lining up with TRBD2. Trimming cost V 4 bases and J 4 bases; bases outside gene matches: 11. Germline CDR1 reads MNHEY; CDR2 reads SVGEGT. The CDR3 covers 17 residues. CDR3 loop: CASSFPEVAGVKNIQYF. The DNA for the CDR3 is TGTGCCAGCAGTTTCCCCGAGGTAGCGGGGGTAAAAAACATTCAGTACTTC.

The chain joins TRBV12-3 or TRBV12-4 to TRBJ2-7, with 8 bases matching TRBD2. Germline trimming cut 6 bases from V and 5 bases from J; bases unmatched to any gene: 9. The CDR3 extends over 14 amino acids. The CDR3 reads CASRRGTSRHEQYF. DNA for the CDR3: TGTGCCAGCAGACGTGGGACTAGTCGACACGAGCAGTACTTC.

The chain carries TRBV6-2 or TRBV6-3 and TRBJ1-2; D possibly corresponds to TRBD1 (5 bases). Trimming removed 2 bases from V and 6 bases from J, with 16 bases in between. The CDR3 spans 15 residues. Germline CDR1 reads MNHEY; CDR2 reads SVGEGT. The chain's CDR3 is CASSYRRDGGHGYTF. The CDR3 region has the DNA TGTGCCAGCAGTTACCGCCGGGACGGAGGCCATGGCTACACCTTC.

This clonotype has just one count. The chain recombines TRBV19 with TRBJ2-7; D possibly corresponds to TRBD1 (5 bases). The germline CDR1 and CDR2 sequences are LNHDA and SQIVND (reference sequence). CDR3 length: 12 amino acids. Trimming took 3 bases from V and 6 from J, leaving 9 bases between them. The CDR3 region has the DNA TGTGCCAGTAGTATGCAGGGTTCCGAGCAGTACTTC. Translation gives CASSMQGSEQYF.

The chain is built from TRBV12-3 or TRBV12-4 and TRBJ2-5; possible D gene TRBD2, 7 bases. V was cut by 4 bases and J by 5 bases, with 17 bases left in between. The CDR3 runs to 15 residues. The CDR3 DNA sequence: TGTGCCAGCAGTTACCAAGGGGGGGGAGGGGAGACCCAGTACTTC. Its translation: CASSYQGGGGETQYF.

The chain combines TRBV29-1 with TRBJ2-4; 10 nucleotides align to TRBD2. V trimming: 5 bases; J trimming: 1 base; junction bases outside the gene matches: 5. Germline V CDR1 and CDR2: SQVTM, ANQGSEA. CDR3 length: 15 residues. The CDR3 DNA sequence: TGCAGCGTTAGCGGGGGGGCGGGTGCCAAAAACATTCAGTACTTC. Translating gives CSVSGGAGAKNIQYF. Full variable domain (outside the CDR3, taken from reference TRBV29-1 and TRBJ2-4): SAVISQKPSRDICQRGTSLTIQCQVDSQVTMMFWYRQQPGQSLTLIATANQGSEATYESGFVIDKFPISRPNLTFSTLTVSNMSPEDSSIYLCSVSGGAGAKNIQYFGAGTRLSVL.

This chain joins TRBV6-6 and TRBJ2-5; either TRBD1 or TRBD2 may supply D (6 bases each). Between the trimmed V and J ends, which lost 6 bases and 2 bases, there was a span of 13 bases. Germline V gene lookup returns CDR1 MNHNY and CDR2 SVGAGI (reference sequence). This CDR3 has 14 amino acids. CDR3 protein: CASSLEGGQETQYF. The CDR3 region has the DNA TGTGCCAGCAGCCTCGAAGGGGGGCAAGAGACCCAGTACTTC.

The chain is built from TRBV6-1 and TRBJ2-5; 9 bases map to TRBD2. Looked up from germline, CDR1 is MNHNS and CDR2 is SASEGT. The junction had 5 bases not matched to a gene; V was cut back by 2 bases and J by 1 base. The CDR3 is 16 amino acids. CDR3 sequence (DNA): TGTGCCAGCAGTGAACTCCTAGCGGGGCTCCAAGAGACCCAGTACTTC. Encoded protein: CASSELLAGLQETQYF.

This clonotype was recorded only once. V gene TRBV20-1 combines with J gene TRBJ1-1; TRBD1 might be the D (5 bases). This CDR3 is 11 amino acids long. From germline, CDR1 is DFQATT and CDR2 SNEGSKA (reference sequence). Trimming stripped 4 bases from V and 12 bases from J, with 15 bases between. The CDR3 here is CSATRVEVTFF. The CDR3 region has the DNA TGCAGTGCTACCAGGGTGGAGGTGACTTTCTTT.

The V gene is TRBV12-3 or TRBV12-4, the J gene TRBJ2-7; D possibly corresponds to TRBD1 (6 bases). This CDR3 has 14 residues. Deletions cut 3 bases from V and 7 bases from J, with 16 bases between. The CDR3 DNA sequence: TGTGCCAGCAGTTTGGCACAGGGTTTCGAGGAGCAGTACTTC. Translated, it gives CASSLAQGFEEQYF.

The V gene is TRBV20-1, the J gene TRBJ1-2, with TRBD1 matching over 8 bases. The CDR3 loop spans 15 amino acids. V was clipped by 4 bases and J by 6 bases; unmatched bases: 13. Germline V CDR1 and CDR2: DFQATT, SNEGSKA (reference sequence). The CDR3 DNA sequence: TGCAGTGCTACACCTCCCCAGACAGGGGAGAATGGCTACACCTTC. It specifies CSATPPQTGENGYTF.

The chain recombines TRBV3-1 with TRBJ2-5; 9 nucleotides match TRBD2. This CDR3 comprises 14 residues. Germline V lookup: CDR1 LGHDT, CDR2 YNNKEL (reference sequence). The V gene end was trimmed by 3 bases and the J gene end by 5 bases; junction bases not matched to a gene: 4. CDR3 sequence: CASSQRGGPETQYF. The CDR3 DNA reads TGTGCCAGCAGCCAGCGGGGGGGCCCGGAGACCCAGTACTTC.

V usage is TRBV19 and J usage is TRBJ2-3; D is possibly TRBD1 (6 bases). The CDR3 runs 16 residues. Germline assignment: CDR1 LNHDA and CDR2 SQIVND (reference sequence). V was pared by 3 bases and J by 1 base, with 14 bases between. Here the CDR3 reads CASSISQGIGTDTQYF. The DNA for the CDR3 is TGTGCCAGTAGTATTTCGCAGGGGATCGGCACAGATACGCAGTATTTT.

The chain joins TRBV19 to TRBJ1-2; tentative D call: TRBD1 (5 bases). Germline V gene data show CDR1 as LNHDA and CDR2 as SQIVND (reference sequence). The CDR3 length is 13 residues. V lost 5 bases and J lost 6, with 13 bases in between. CDR3 DNA sequence: TGTGCCAGTAGTCTCGAGGGGCGGCATGGCTACACCTTC. Translating it yields CASSLEGRHGYTF.